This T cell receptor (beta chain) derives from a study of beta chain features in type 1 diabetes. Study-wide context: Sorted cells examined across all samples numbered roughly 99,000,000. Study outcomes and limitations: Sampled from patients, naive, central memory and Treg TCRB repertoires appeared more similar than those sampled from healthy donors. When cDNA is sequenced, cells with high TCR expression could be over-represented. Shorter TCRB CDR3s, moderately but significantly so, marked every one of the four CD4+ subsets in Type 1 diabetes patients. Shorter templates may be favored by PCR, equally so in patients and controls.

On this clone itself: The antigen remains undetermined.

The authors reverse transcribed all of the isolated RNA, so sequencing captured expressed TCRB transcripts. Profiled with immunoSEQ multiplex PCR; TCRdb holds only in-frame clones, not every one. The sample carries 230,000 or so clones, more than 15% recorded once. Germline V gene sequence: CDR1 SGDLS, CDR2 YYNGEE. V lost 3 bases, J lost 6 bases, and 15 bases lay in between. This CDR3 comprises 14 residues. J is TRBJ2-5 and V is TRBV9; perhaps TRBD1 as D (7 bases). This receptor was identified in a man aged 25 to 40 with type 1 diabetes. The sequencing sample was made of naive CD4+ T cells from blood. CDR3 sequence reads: CASSGRGEGKTQYF. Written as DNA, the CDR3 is TGTGCCAGCAGCGGCAGGGGGGAAGGGAAGACCCAGTACTTC.